The T cell receptor (beta chain) described here comes from a study of regulatory T cells in long-lasting Graves disease. V dropped 4 bases and J dropped 0; count of bases not matched to a gene: 3. The germline V gene encodes CDR1 SNHLY and CDR2 FYNNEI. This CDR3 comprises 15 residues. Sequencing libraries for TCR beta were prepared with iRepertoire HTBI primers and Arm-PCR of CDR3 regions. MiXCR was run by TCRdb on the multiplex PCR reads, yielding one entry per CDR3 protein. The sample contains over 350,000 distinct CDR3 sequences, roughly 15% of which appear only once. Time point denoted: newly diagnosed GD, antithyroid drugs for less than 3 months. PBMCs were the source of the RNA used for TCR sequencing. Points from the study as a whole: Newly diagnosed disease favored TRBV20-1 and TRBJ2-1 over persistent disease.

Concerning this clonotype itself: The antigen is unknown.

These data also formed part of another study, on T cells in Graves' hyperthyroidism and ophthalmopathy. That report adds: Disease duration under 2 months; hyperthyroidism patients were aged 18 to 65.

The receptor was derived from a woman between 45 and 65 years old with Graves disease. The chain couples TRBV2 to TRBJ2-7; 10 bases are shared with TRBD1. This specimen consisted of peripheral blood mononuclear cells (PBMCs), obtained at new diagnosis, from a patient treated with antithyroid drugs. The CDR3 nucleotides read TGTGCCAGCAGTGGACAGGGGGCCCTCTCCTACGAGCAGTACTTC. Its protein is CASSGQGALSYEQYF.